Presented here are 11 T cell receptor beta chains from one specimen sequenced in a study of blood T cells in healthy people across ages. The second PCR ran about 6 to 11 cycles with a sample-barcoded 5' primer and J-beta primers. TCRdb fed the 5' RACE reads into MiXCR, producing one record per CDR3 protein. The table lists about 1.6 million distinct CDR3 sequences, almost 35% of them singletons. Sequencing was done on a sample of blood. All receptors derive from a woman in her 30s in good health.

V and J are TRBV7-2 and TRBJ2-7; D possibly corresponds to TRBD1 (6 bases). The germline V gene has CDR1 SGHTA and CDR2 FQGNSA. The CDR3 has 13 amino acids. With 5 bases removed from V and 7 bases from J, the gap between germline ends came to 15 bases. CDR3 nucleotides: TGTGCCAGCAGCCTAGACAGGTCGAGGGAGCAGTACTTC. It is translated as CASSLDRSREQYF.

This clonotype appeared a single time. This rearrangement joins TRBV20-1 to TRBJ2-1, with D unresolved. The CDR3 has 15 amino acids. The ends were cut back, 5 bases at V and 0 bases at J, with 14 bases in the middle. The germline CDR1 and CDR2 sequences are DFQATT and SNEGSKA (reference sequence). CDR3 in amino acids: CSAAYSYLSYNEQFF. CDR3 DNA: TGCAGTGCTGCCTACTCGTACCTCTCCTACAATGAGCAGTTCTTC.

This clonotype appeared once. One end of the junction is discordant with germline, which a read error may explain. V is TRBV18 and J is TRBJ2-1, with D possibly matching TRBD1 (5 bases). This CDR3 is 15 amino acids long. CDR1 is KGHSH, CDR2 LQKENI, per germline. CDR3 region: CACSPAKGYYNEQFF. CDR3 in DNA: TGTGCCTGCTCACCCGCTAAGGGGTACTACAATGAGCAGTTCTTC. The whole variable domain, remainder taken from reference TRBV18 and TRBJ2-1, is NAGVMQNPRHLVRRRGQEARLRCSPMKGHSHVYWYRQLPEEGLKFMVYLQKENIIDESGMPKERFSAEFPKEGPSILRIQQVVRGDSAAYFCACSPAKGYYNEQFFGPGTRLTVL.

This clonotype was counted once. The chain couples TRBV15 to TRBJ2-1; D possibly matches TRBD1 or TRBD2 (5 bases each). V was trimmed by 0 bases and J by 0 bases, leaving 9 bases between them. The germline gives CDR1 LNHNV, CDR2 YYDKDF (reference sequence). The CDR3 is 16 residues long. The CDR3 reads CATSRDPGSSYNEQFF. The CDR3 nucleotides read TGTGCCACCAGCAGAGACCCAGGGAGCTCCTACAATGAGCAGTTCTTC. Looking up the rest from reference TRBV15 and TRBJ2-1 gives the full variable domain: DAMVIQNPRYQVTQFGKPVTLSCSQTLNHNVMYWYQQKSSQAPKLLFHYYDKDFNNEADTPDNFQSRRPNTSFCFLDIRSPGLGDTAMYLCATSRDPGSSYNEQFFGPGTRLTVL.

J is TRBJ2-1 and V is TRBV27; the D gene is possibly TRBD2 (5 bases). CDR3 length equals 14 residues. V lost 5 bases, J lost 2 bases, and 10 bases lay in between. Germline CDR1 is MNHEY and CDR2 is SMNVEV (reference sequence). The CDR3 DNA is TGTGCCAGCAGTGGTGCGGGTCCCTACAATGAGCAGTTCTTC. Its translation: CASSGAGPYNEQFF.

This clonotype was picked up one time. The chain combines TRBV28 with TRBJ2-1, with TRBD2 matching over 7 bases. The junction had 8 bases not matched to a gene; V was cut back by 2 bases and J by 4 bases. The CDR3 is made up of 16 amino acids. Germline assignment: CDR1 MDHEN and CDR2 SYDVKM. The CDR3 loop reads CASSLEAGDPYNEQFF. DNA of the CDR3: TGTGCCAGCAGTTTAGAGGCGGGAGACCCTTACAATGAGCAGTTCTTC.

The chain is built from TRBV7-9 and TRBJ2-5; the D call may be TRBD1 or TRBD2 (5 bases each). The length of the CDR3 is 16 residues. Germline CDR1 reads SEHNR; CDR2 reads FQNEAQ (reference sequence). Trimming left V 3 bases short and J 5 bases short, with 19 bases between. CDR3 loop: CASSLNYRDRQETQYF. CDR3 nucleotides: TGTGCCAGCAGCTTGAACTATCGGGACCGACAGGAGACCCAGTACTTC.

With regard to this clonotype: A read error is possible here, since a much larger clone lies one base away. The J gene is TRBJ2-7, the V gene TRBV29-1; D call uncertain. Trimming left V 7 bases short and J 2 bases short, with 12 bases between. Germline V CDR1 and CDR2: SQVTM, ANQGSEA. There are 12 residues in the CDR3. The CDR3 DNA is TGCAGCGCCACGATGGGGACCTACGAGCAGTACTTC. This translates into CSATMGTYEQYF.

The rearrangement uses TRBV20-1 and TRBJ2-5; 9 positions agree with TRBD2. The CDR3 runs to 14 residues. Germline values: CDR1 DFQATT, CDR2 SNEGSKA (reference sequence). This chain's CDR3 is CSLSGTSWGKTQYF. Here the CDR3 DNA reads TGCAGCCTCTCCGGGACTAGCTGGGGAAAGACCCAGTACTTC.

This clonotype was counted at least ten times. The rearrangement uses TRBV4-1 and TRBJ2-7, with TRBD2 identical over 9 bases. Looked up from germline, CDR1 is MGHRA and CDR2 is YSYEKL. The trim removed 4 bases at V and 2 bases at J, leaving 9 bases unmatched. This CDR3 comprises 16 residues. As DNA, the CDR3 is TGCGCCAGCAGCCGCTCCTTCGCTAGCGGGACCTACGAGCAGTACTTC. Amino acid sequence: CASSRSFASGTYEQYF.

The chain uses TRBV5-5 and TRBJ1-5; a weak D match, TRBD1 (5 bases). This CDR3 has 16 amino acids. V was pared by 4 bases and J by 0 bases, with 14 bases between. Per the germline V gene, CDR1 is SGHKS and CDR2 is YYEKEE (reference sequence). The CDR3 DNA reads TGTGCCAGCAGCCTGGGACTGACTAATAGCAATCAGCCCCAGCATTTT. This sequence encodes CASSLGLTNSNQPQHF. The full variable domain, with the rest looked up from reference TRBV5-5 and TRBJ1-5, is DAGVTQSPTHLIKTRGQQVTLRCSPISGHKSVSWYQQVLGQGPQFIFQYYEKEERGRGNFPDRFSARQFPNYSSELNVNALLLGDSALYLCASSLGLTNSNQPQHFGDGTRLSIL.